These 14 T cell receptor beta chains were sequenced from one sample in a study of blood T cell repertoires in COVID-19 (dated by TCRdb to the early 2020s). Library method: the immunoSEQ multiplex PCR assay. TCRdb retrieved this table from immuneACCESS and kept in-frame rearrangements only. Not all clones are present; in checked studies, unresolved V genes account for under half, and no reason is known for the remainder. The sample yields about 200,000 clones; 80% were counted once. Clones ranked in the top ten supply about 7.2% of the sample. Sequencing was carried out using peripheral blood. The receptors originated from a woman in her sixties or seventies with acute or convalescent COVID-19.

J is TRBJ2-5 and V is TRBV5-1; D not resolved. V gave up 4 bases and J gave up 4 bases, with 5 bases separating them. Germline CDR1 SGHRS, CDR2 YFSETQ. The CDR3 extends over 11 amino acids. The CDR3 region has the DNA TGCGCCAGCAGCATCGGAGAGACCCAGTACTTC. As protein: CASSIGETQYF.

The V call is TRBV5-1, the J call TRBJ2-3; D might be TRBD1 (5 bases). Germline lookup yields CDR1 SGHRS and CDR2 YFSETQ. V was trimmed by 2 bases and J by 8 bases, leaving 15 bases between them. The CDR3 has 14 residues. The CDR3 sequence is CASSFGQQQGTQYF. In DNA, the CDR3 is TGCGCCAGCAGCTTCGGGCAGCAGCAGGGTACGCAGTATTTT.

J is TRBJ2-3 and V is TRBV27; 9 nucleotides align to TRBD2. Trimming at V came to 2 bases and at J to 3 bases, leaving 6 bases not matched to a gene. This CDR3 region has 16 residues. Germline V gene data show CDR1 as MNHEY and CDR2 as SMNVEV (reference sequence). The CDR3 here is CASSLGAGGSTDTQYF. As DNA, the CDR3 is TGTGCCAGCAGTTTAGGGGCGGGGGGGAGTACAGATACGCAGTATTTT.

The chain is built from TRBV3-1 (or the pseudogene TRBV3-2) and TRBJ1-2; 9 bases match TRBD1. This CDR3 is 18 amino acids long. Germline trimming cut 1 base from V and 7 bases from J; bases unmatched to any gene: 16. Germline loops: CDR1 LGHDT, CDR2 YNNKEL (reference sequence). CDR3 amino acids: CASSQGSAVTGGFSGYTF. The DNA of the CDR3 is TGTGCCAGCAGCCAAGGATCGGCTGTGACAGGGGGATTTTCTGGCTACACCTTC.

The count of this clone is one. This sequence joins TRBV18 and TRBJ2-1, with TRBD1 matching 9 bases. The V and J ends lost 6 bases and 7 bases, in that order; junction bases with no gene match: 10. The CDR3 is 15 amino acids. Looked up from germline, CDR1 is KGHSH and CDR2 is LQKENI. For the CDR3, the DNA is TGTGCCAGCTCGTCAGGACAGGGGACGATAAATGAGCAGTTCTTC. It is translated as CASSSGQGTINEQFF.

This clone has just a few counts. This chain connects TRBV24-1 to TRBJ2-3; 8 bases align to TRBD2. This CDR3 has 18 residues. Germline trimming cut 4 bases from V and 2 bases from J; bases unmatched to any gene: 13. The V gene's germline CDR1 is KGHDR and CDR2 SFDVKD. CDR3 protein: CATSDAPSGGAFTDTQYF. CDR3 in DNA: TGTGCCACCAGTGACGCTCCCTCGGGGGGGGCCTTCACAGATACGCAGTATTTT.

The CDR3 reads CASSYWDFGTEAFF. The CDR3, as DNA: TGTGCCAGCAGCTACTGGGACTTTGGCACTGAAGCTTTCTTT. The V call is TRBV7-8, the J call TRBJ1-1; D might be TRBD1 (5 bases). V lost 4 bases to trimming and J lost 4 bases, with 13 bases between them. The CDR3 consists of 14 residues. The germline V gene has CDR1 SGHVS and CDR2 FQNEAQ.

A single count supports this clone. The chain has TRBV2 and TRBJ1-1; no clear D gene. The germline V gene has CDR1 SNHLY and CDR2 FYNNEI. The CDR3 is made up of 15 amino acids. Trimming removed 7 bases from V and 6 bases from J, with 21 bases in between. DNA of the CDR3: TGTGCCAGCACGAAAGAGAAGGGCTTGAGGGCTGAAGCTTTCTTT. Residues: CASTKEKGLRAEAFF. Complete variable domain (other parts from reference TRBV2 and TRBJ1-1): EPEVTQTPSHQVTQMGQEVILRCVPISNHLYFYWYRQILGQKVEFLVSFYNNEISEKSEIFDDQFSVERPDGSNFTLKIRSTKLEDSAMYFCASTKEKGLRAEAFFGQGTRLTVV.

The chain recombines TRBV14 with TRBJ2-1; 14 bases line up with TRBD2. Germline V gene data show CDR1 as SGHDN and CDR2 as FVKESK. Trimming at V came to 4 bases and at J to 7 bases, leaving 12 bases not matched to a gene. This CDR3 has 18 amino acids. In nucleotides, the CDR3 is TGTGCCAGCAGCCCACTGGCAGGACTAGCGGGGGGAAGGAATGAGCAGTTCTTC. It is translated as CASSPLAGLAGGRNEQFF.

This sequence joins TRBV29-1 and TRBJ2-2; D is possibly TRBD2 (5 bases). Germline CDR1 and CDR2: SQVTM and ANQGSEA. Trimming left V 1 base short and J 2 bases short, with 8 bases between. CDR3 length: 14 amino acids. CDR3 nucleotide sequence: TGCAGCGTTGAAGCTCGGACTAACACCGGGGAGCTGTTTTTT. Residues: CSVEARTNTGELFF.

The rearrangement links TRBV30 to TRBJ2-2, with TRBD1 matching 7 bases. CDR1 is GTSNPN, CDR2 SVGIG, per germline (reference sequence). The CDR3 consists of 15 residues. V lost 1 base, J lost 5 bases, and 7 bases stayed unmatched. The CDR3 DNA sequence: TGTGCCTGGAGTGACTACAGGGGTTGGACCGGGGAGCTGTTTTTT. Protein product: CAWSDYRGWTGELFF.

This clone is a singleton in its sample. This chain joins TRBV6-6 and TRBJ1-5; 9 bases agree with TRBD1. This CDR3 has 18 residues. Germline V lookup: CDR1 MNHNY, CDR2 SVGAGI (reference sequence). V shed 5 bases, J shed 0 bases, and the junction held 11 bases outside the gene matches. The CDR3 coding sequence is TGTGCCAGCAGTCTACAGGGGGCGAACCAATATAGCAATCAGCCCCAGCATTTT. Its translation: CASSLQGANQYSNQPQHF.

This chain links TRBV6-2 or TRBV6-3 with TRBJ2-7; D unresolved. This CDR3 region has 12 residues. V was cut by 5 bases and J by 4 bases, with 9 bases left in between. Germline CDR1 reads MNHEY; CDR2 reads SVGEGT. CDR3 loop: CASSGTQYEQYF. The CDR3 DNA sequence: TGTGCCAGCAGTGGTACACAATACGAGCAGTACTTC.

This rearrangement joins TRBV7-9 to TRBJ2-1; TRBD2 agrees at 10 bases. Germline lookup yields CDR1 SEHNR and CDR2 FQNEAQ (reference sequence). The CDR3 is 16 residues long. After removal of 5 bases from V and 7 bases from J, the junction contained 11 bases not matched to a gene. The CDR3 nucleotides read TGTGCCAGCAGCCCTCAGCGGGGGGGCCGGGTAAATGAGCAGTTCTTC. This encodes CASSPQRGGRVNEQFF.